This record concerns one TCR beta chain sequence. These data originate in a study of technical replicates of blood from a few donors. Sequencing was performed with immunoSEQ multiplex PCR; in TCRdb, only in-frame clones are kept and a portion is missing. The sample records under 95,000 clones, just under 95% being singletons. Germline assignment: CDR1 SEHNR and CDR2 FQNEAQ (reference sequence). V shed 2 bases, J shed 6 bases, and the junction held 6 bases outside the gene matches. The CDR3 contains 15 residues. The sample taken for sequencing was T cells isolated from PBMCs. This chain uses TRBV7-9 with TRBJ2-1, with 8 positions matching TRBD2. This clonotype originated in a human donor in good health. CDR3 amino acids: CASSLTGTRVNEQFF. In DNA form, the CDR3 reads TGTGCCAGCAGCTTAACCGGGACTAGAGTCAATGAGCAGTTCTTC. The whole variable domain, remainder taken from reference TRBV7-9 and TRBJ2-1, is DTGVSQNPRHKITKRGQNVTFRCDPISEHNRLYWYRQTLGQGPEFLTYFQNEAQLEKSRLLSDRFSAERPKGSFSTLEIQRTEQGDSAMYLCASSLTGTRVNEQFFGPGTRLTVL.